This T cell receptor (beta chain) stems from a study of siplizumab effects on memory and regulatory T cells. Study outcomes and limitations: Unstimulated subsets captured only a minor fraction of alloreactive clones. Alloreactive sequences that could be traced to unstimulated CD4+ memory cells showed a significant reduction under siplizumab. Relative to controls at around 29%, mappable alloreactive CD4+ clones exhibited a mean Treg-derived proportion of approximately 68% with siplizumab.

The CDR3 is 15 amino acids. Deletions cut 5 bases from V and 3 bases from J, with 16 bases between. In germline, CDR1 is MNHNY, CDR2 SVGAGI (reference sequence). As regards this clone: Its antigen remains unidentified.

The method was immunoSEQ multiplex PCR; TCRdb's version includes in-frame clones alone and lacks a portion of them. Of some 99,000 clones listed, about 90% are singletons. This sequence originates from a human donor in good health. V usage is TRBV6-6 and J usage is TRBJ1-1, with a weak D call TRBD1 (6 bases). Input material: Tregs sorted from blood. The DNA of the CDR3 is TGTGCCAGCAGTCCTGACAGGTTTCGGGACACTGAAGCTTTCTTT. It translates to CASSPDRFRDTEAFF.